This T cell receptor (beta chain) was captured by sequencing in a study of siplizumab effects on memory and regulatory T cells. The CDR3 runs 10 residues. TCRdb's copy holds only in-frame clones and misses some; the assay was immunoSEQ multiplex PCR. The table records around 95,000 clones, about 94% of them present only once. On this clone itself: Its specificity is not known.

The study, taken as a whole, reports: The authors could not assign a naive or memory phenotype to roughly 80-96% of proliferating CD4+ or CD8+ clones. For siplizumab cultures, the suppressive function of their proliferating Tregs was not confirmed. A major contribution to the alloresponse seemed to be made by naive T cells, which seemed more diverse than memory cells.

The chain uses TRBV21-1 and TRBJ2-3. TRBV21-1 is a recognized pseudogene. Sequenced: non-Treg CD4+ T cells sorted from blood. The receptor was derived from a human donor in good health. The CDR3 loop reads CASETDTQYF. The CDR3 DNA is TGTGCCAGCGAAACAGATACGCAGTATTTT.